Each of the 30 T cell receptor beta chains below was sequenced from the same sample in a study of beta chain features in type 1 diabetes. General study points: Type 1 diabetes patients showed a moderate but significant shortening of TCRB CDR3s in all four CD4+ subsets.

Expressed TCRB transcripts were sequenced because the isolated RNA had all been reverse transcribed beforehand. Repertoires were generated with immunoSEQ multiplex PCR, while TCRdb's copy carries only in-frame clones and drops some. The table shows over 25,000 clones, with around three fifths occurring only once. These receptors lack a known antigen. What was sequenced was Tregs from blood. The source of these receptors is a young woman with type 1 diabetes.

J is TRBJ2-5 and V is TRBV27, with D maybe TRBD2 (6 bases). Trimming took off 3 bases at V and 7 bases at J, with 9 bases between the two ends. The CDR3 covers 12 residues. Germline V gives CDR1 MNHEY, CDR2 SMNVEV (reference sequence). The DNA for the CDR3 is TGTGCCAGCAGTTTCCCCGGGGGGACCCAGTACTTC. It is translated as CASSFPGGTQYF.

The chain uses TRBV7-2 and TRBJ2-6; D is unclear. The CDR3 is 16 residues long. Deletions cut 1 base from V and 2 bases from J, with 9 bases between. Germline CDR1 is SGHTA and CDR2 is FQGNSA. The CDR3 nucleotides are TGTGCCAGCAGCTTAGTCCCTGGAGCTGGGGCCAACGTCCTGACTTTC. Protein product: CASSLVPGAGANVLTF.

This clone came up a few times. Its ends do not fully match the called genes, so a read error is possible. The V call is TRBV30, the J call TRBJ2-5; possibly TRBD2 for D (5 bases). Germline assignment: CDR1 GTSNPN and CDR2 SVGIG (reference sequence). This CDR3 contains 12 residues. This chain's CDR3 is CAWSVGISAQNF. DNA for the CDR3: TGTGCCTGGAGTGTAGGAATTAGCGCCCAGAACTTC.

This clone was picked up one time. The chain recombines TRBV5-1 with TRBJ2-1; 11 bases align to TRBD1. CDR3 size: 15 residues. In germline, CDR1 is SGHRS, CDR2 YFSETQ. V gave up 4 bases and J gave up 6 bases; unmatched junction bases: 6. The DNA for the CDR3 is TGCGCCAGCAGCCCCGGGACAGGGGGAGGCAATGAGCAGTTCTTC. It encodes CASSPGTGGGNEQFF.

The chain uses TRBV7-3 and TRBJ2-2, with TRBD1 matching over 8 bases. V was clipped by 2 bases and J by 6 bases; unmatched bases: 2. Germline loops: CDR1 SGHTA, CDR2 FQGTGA. The CDR3 sequence is 14 residues long. The CDR3 sequence: CASSLGQGPGELFF. In DNA, the CDR3 is TGTGCCAGCAGCTTAGGACAGGGTCCCGGGGAGCTGTTTTTT.

This clone has just one count. The chain uses TRBV19 and TRBJ1-2, with a weak D call TRBD1 (5 bases). The V end lost 4 bases, the J end lost 7 bases, and 10 bases lay between the germline ends. CDR1 and CDR2 (germline): LNHDA, SQIVND (reference sequence). The CDR3 consists of 12 residues. The DNA for the CDR3 is TGTGCCAGTAGTAAAACAGGTTCTGGCTACACCTTC. It codes for CASSKTGSGYTF.

The sample holds a few counts of this clone. The chain has TRBV11-2 and TRBJ2-3; D remains unclear. The V end was cut by 3 bases, the J end by 0 bases, with 10 bases between. Germline CDR1 SGHAT, CDR2 FQNNGV. CDR3 length: 15 residues. The CDR3 is CASSFGPTSTDTQYF. The DNA for the CDR3 is TGTGCCAGCAGCTTCGGTCCTACTAGCACAGATACGCAGTATTTT. Full variable domain (rest looked up from reference TRBV11-2 and TRBJ2-3): EAGVAQSPRYKIIEKRQSVAFWCNPISGHATLYWYQQILGQGPKLLIQFQNNGVVDDSQLPKDRFSAERLKGVDSTLKIQPAKLEDSAVYLCASSFGPTSTDTQYFGPGTRLTVL.

Only a few counts were recorded for this clone. The CDR3 DNA reads as TGTGCCATCAGTGAGTCCGTACCCTCTTACGAGTTGTATGAGCAGTTCTTC. It yields the protein CAISESVPSYELYEQFF. This rearrangement joins TRBV10-3 to TRBJ2-1, with D unresolved. The CDR3 sequence is 17 residues long. With 0 bases removed from V and 8 bases from J, the gap between germline ends came to 20 bases. CDR1 is ENHRY and CDR2 is SYGVKD in the germline V gene.

A few counts support this clone. The chain uses TRBV5-1 and TRBJ1-5, with D maybe TRBD1 (6 bases). This CDR3 has 15 residues. Germline V lookup: CDR1 SGHRS, CDR2 YFSETQ. The V end was cut by 4 bases, the J end by 1 base, with 12 bases between. CDR3 residues: CASSPGHRSNQPQHF. The CDR3 DNA reads as TGCGCCAGCAGCCCGGGACACAGGAGCAATCAGCCCCAGCATTTT. Full variable domain (outside the CDR3, taken from reference TRBV5-1 and TRBJ1-5): KAGVTQTPRYLIKTRGQQVTLSCSPISGHRSVSWYQQTPGQGLQFLFEYFSETQRNKGNFPGRFSGRQFSNSRSEMNVSTLELGDSALYLCASSPGHRSNQPQHFGDGTRLSIL.

The genes are TRBV5-1 and TRBJ2-2, with D perhaps TRBD2 (6 bases). This CDR3 is built from 16 residues. The V and J ends lost 0 bases and 2 bases respectively, with 11 bases between them. Germline CDR1 reads SGHRS; CDR2 reads YFSETQ. The CDR3 nucleotides are TGCGCCAGCAGCTTGGCGGCGCGGGACAACACCGGGGAGCTGTTTTTT. As protein: CASSLAARDNTGELFF.

This clone has just a few counts. The chain uses TRBV9 and TRBJ2-7, with D maybe TRBD2 (6 bases). The CDR3 runs 15 residues. Trimming took 0 bases from V and 1 from J, leaving 11 bases between them. Germline CDR1 reads SGDLS; CDR2 reads YYNGEE. CDR3 sequence (DNA): TGTGCCAGCAGCGTAGGAGAGGGAGGATCCTACGAGCAGTACTTC. This sequence encodes CASSVGEGGSYEQYF.

The CDR3: CASRPDRDRYNSNQPQHF. CDR3 DNA sequence: TGTGCCAGCAGACCCGACAGGGATAGATACAATAGCAATCAGCCCCAGCATTTT. The chain has TRBV27 and TRBJ1-5; 7 bases map to TRBD1. In germline, CDR1 is MNHEY, CDR2 SMNVEV (reference sequence). The CDR3 is 18 amino acids. J gave up 0 bases and V 6 bases, and 14 bases lay outside the gene matches.

The rearrangement uses TRBV19 and TRBJ1-1, with D tentatively TRBD1 (6 bases). V lost 5 bases to trimming and J lost 4 bases, with 14 bases between them. Germline V gene sequence: CDR1 LNHDA, CDR2 SQIVND (reference sequence). This CDR3 is 14 amino acids long. CDR3 nucleotide sequence: TGTGCCAGTAGTGTACAGGGTAGGGGCACTGAAGCTTTCTTT. This gives the protein CASSVQGRGTEAFF. Variable domain in full (rest from reference TRBV19 and TRBJ1-1): DGGITQSPKYLFRKEGQNVTLSCEQNLNHDAMYWYRQDPGQGLRLIYYSQIVNDFQKGDIAEGYSVSREKKESFPLTVTSAQKNPTAFYLCASSVQGRGTEAFFGQGTRLTVV.

The rearrangement links TRBV19 to TRBJ2-5; 8 bases align to TRBD1. The CDR3 runs 15 residues. CDR1 and CDR2 from the germline V gene are LNHDA and SQIVND (reference sequence). The V and J ends lost 7 bases and 3 bases, in that order; junction bases with no gene match: 10. The CDR3 loop reads CASTQRGQAEETQYF. The CDR3 nucleotides are TGTGCCAGTACCCAGAGGGGACAGGCAGAAGAGACCCAGTACTTC.

V gene TRBV11-3 combines with J gene TRBJ2-3; D perhaps matches TRBD2 (6 bases). The CDR3 is 13 amino acids. The ends were cut back, 1 base at V and 6 bases at J, with 8 bases in the middle. Germline CDR1 is SGHNT and CDR2 is YENEEA. The CDR3 DNA reads as TGTGCCAGCAGCTTAGGGGACTTCGATACGCAGTATTTT. Translating it yields CASSLGDFDTQYF.

The genes are TRBV18 and TRBJ2-5; weak D call: TRBD2 (5 bases). The CDR3 has 14 amino acids. Germline V gives CDR1 KGHSH, CDR2 LQKENI. The V and J ends lost 3 bases and 5 bases respectively, with 13 bases between them. CDR3 loop: CASSPRTSGETQYF. Here the CDR3 DNA reads TGTGCCAGCTCACCGAGGACTTCCGGTGAGACCCAGTACTTC.

The V gene is TRBV6-1, the J gene TRBJ1-4; 8 nucleotides line up with TRBD1. This CDR3 has 15 amino acids. Germline V gene data show CDR1 as MNHNS and CDR2 as SASEGT. With 3 bases clipped from V and 1 base from J, the junction kept 1 base outside the gene matches. The CDR3 is CASSDDRGTNEKLFF. CDR3 DNA: TGTGCCAGCAGTGATGACAGGGGAACTAATGAAAAACTGTTTTTT.

The chain has TRBV7-9 and TRBJ2-4, with 7 bases identical to TRBD2. The CDR3 contains 17 residues. Germline V gene data show CDR1 as SEHNR and CDR2 as FQNEAQ (reference sequence). The V segment lost 5 bases and the J segment 1 base; nucleotides outside the gene matches: 11. The CDR3 loop is CASSPRAGEAAKNIQYF. CDR3 in DNA: TGTGCCAGCAGCCCCCGGGCGGGGGAGGCGGCCAAAAACATTCAGTACTTC.

This clone was seen only a few times. The chain employs TRBV29-1 and TRBJ2-1; D is ambiguous. CDR3 length: 15 residues. The germline V gene has CDR1 SQVTM and CDR2 ANQGSEA. V was trimmed by 7 bases and J by 8 bases, leaving 24 bases between them. CDR3 sequence reads: CSAPPASRLQDEQFF. The DNA for the CDR3 is TGCAGCGCACCCCCAGCGAGTAGACTGCAAGATGAGCAGTTCTTC.

This chain connects TRBV28 to TRBJ2-3; D might be TRBD1 (6 bases). This CDR3 has 14 amino acids. Germline CDR1 reads MDHEN; CDR2 reads SYDVKM. Between the trimmed V and J ends, which lost 11 bases and 2 bases, there was a span of 17 bases. Here the CDR3 reads CAHRAGDHTDTQYF. The CDR3 DNA sequence: TGTGCCCACCGGGCAGGGGACCACACAGATACGCAGTATTTT.

The sample holds a few counts of this clone. This rearrangement joins TRBV5-6 to TRBJ2-1; weak D call: TRBD1 (6 bases). The CDR3 totals 13 residues. Germline V gene data show CDR1 as SGHDT and CDR2 as YYEEEE. V was shortened by 4 bases and J by 15 bases, with 20 bases between the two germline ends. CDR3 in DNA: TGTGCCAGCAGCCCCTACATGGGGGCAGGGTTGTTCTTC. Its protein is CASSPYMGAGLFF.

V is TRBV5-1 and J is TRBJ2-3; TRBD1 matches at 7 bases. CDR1 and CDR2 from the germline V gene are SGHRS and YFSETQ. V was pared by 0 bases and J by 1 base, with 2 bases of the junction left unmatched. CDR3 size: 15 residues. The CDR3 loop reads CASSLGQGGTDTQYF. The CDR3 DNA sequence: TGCGCCAGCAGCTTGGGACAGGGTGGCACAGATACGCAGTATTTT.

This clone was seen a handful of times. The chain combines TRBV28 with TRBJ2-5; perhaps TRBD1 as D (5 bases). Germline V CDR1 and CDR2: MDHEN, SYDVKM. The CDR3 extends over 12 amino acids. V lost 5 bases, J lost 5 bases, and 9 bases lay in between. The CDR3 DNA follows: TGTGCCAGCAGTACTTCAGGGGAGACCCAGTACTTC. Amino acids: CASSTSGETQYF.

The DNA for the CDR3 is TGTGCCAGTGAAGATAGCGGGAGTGCCGATACGCAGTATTTT. Residues: CASEDSGSADTQYF. The gene calls are TRBV28 and TRBJ2-3, with TRBD2 matching 9 bases. The length of the CDR3 is 14 residues. The J segment lost 6 bases and the V segment lost 9 bases, leaving 10 bases of the junction unmatched. Germline V lookup: CDR1 MDHEN, CDR2 SYDVKM. The full variable domain, completed using reference TRBV28 and TRBJ2-3, is DVKVTQSSRYLVKRTGEKVFLECVQDMDHENMFWYRQDPGLGLRLIYFSYDVKMKEKGDIPEGYSVSREKKERFSLILESASTNQTSMYLCASEDSGSADTQYFGPGTRLTVL.

The CDR3 sequence is CASSLLTSGTGGANVLTF. CDR3 sequence (DNA): TGCGCCAGCAGCCTGCTGACTAGCGGGACAGGGGGGGCCAACGTCCTGACTTTC. This chain connects TRBV5-1 to TRBJ2-6; 11 bases agree with TRBD2. The CDR3 covers 18 residues. V shed 4 bases and J 4 bases; nucleotides not matched to a gene: 10. Per the germline V gene, CDR1 is SGHRS and CDR2 is YFSETQ.

This rearrangement joins TRBV30 to TRBJ1-1, with no clear D. Trimming stripped 4 bases from V and 0 bases from J, with 12 bases between. The CDR3 extends over 14 amino acids. Germline V CDR1 and CDR2: GTSNPN, SVGIG (reference sequence). CDR3 loop: CAWKAAYMNTEAFF. CDR3 nucleotides: TGTGCCTGGAAGGCGGCATACATGAACACTGAAGCTTTCTTT. The variable domain in full, with the rest retrieved from reference TRBV30 and TRBJ1-1, is SQTIHQWPATLVQPVGSPLSLECTVEGTSNPNLYWYRQAAGRGLQLLFYSVGIGQISSEVPQNLSASRPQDRQFILSSKKLLLSDSGFYLCAWKAAYMNTEAFFGQGTRLTVV.

The chain has TRBV29-1 and TRBJ1-2; 9 nucleotides align to TRBD1. V dropped 3 bases and J dropped 4; count of bases not matched to a gene: 3. This CDR3 contains 13 residues. The germline gives CDR1 SQVTM, CDR2 ANQGSEA. CDR3 region: CSVDGTGPYGYTF. The DNA of the CDR3 is TGCAGCGTTGATGGGACAGGGCCCTATGGCTACACCTTC.

The rearrangement uses TRBV2 and TRBJ2-3; TRBD1 matches 10 bases. V lost 7 bases to trimming and J lost 5 bases; unmatched junction nucleotides: 6. The CDR3 length is 14 residues. Germline loops: CDR1 SNHLY, CDR2 FYNNEI. The CDR3 nucleotides are TGTGCCAGCAATAATGACAGGGGGCGAGATACGCAGTATTTT. Residues: CASNNDRGRDTQYF.

This chain links TRBV19 with TRBJ2-2; weak D call: TRBD1 (5 bases). Germline values: CDR1 LNHDA, CDR2 SQIVND (reference sequence). The length of the CDR3 is 14 residues. The V end was cut by 1 base, the J end by 4 bases, with 7 bases between. CDR3 residues: CASSIGQSTGELFF. The CDR3 region has the DNA TGTGCCAGTAGTATAGGACAGTCCACCGGGGAGCTGTTTTTT. Filled out from reference TRBV19 and TRBJ2-2, the complete variable domain reads DGGITQSPKYLFRKEGQNVTLSCEQNLNHDAMYWYRQDPGQGLRLIYYSQIVNDFQKGDIAEGYSVSREKKESFPLTVTSAQKNPTAFYLCASSIGQSTGELFFGEGSRLTVL.

The V and J genes are TRBV5-4 and TRBJ2-3; D possibly corresponds to TRBD2 (6 bases). CDR1 and CDR2 from the germline V gene are SGHNT and YYREEE (reference sequence). There are 15 residues in the CDR3. Between the trimmed V and J ends, which lost 4 bases and 0 bases, there was a span of 12 bases. CDR3 coding DNA: TGTGCCAGCAGCGCGGGACTCCAGAGCACAGATACGCAGTATTTT. It codes for CASSAGLQSTDTQYF.